This passage covers 3 T cell receptor beta chains from one sample sequenced in a study of T cells of healthy individuals (dated 2018 in TCRdb). The library was obtained by 5' RACE. TCRdb shows the sequencer as Illumina MiSeq. The raw public data were reprocessed by TCRdb itself: fastp quality trimming at Q25, MiXCR clonotype calling, in-frame beta chains only. Rows with a matching CDR3 protein are joined into one entry that keeps the most common DNA and genes. Present in this sample are tens of thousands of distinct CDR3 sequences, 15% to 20% of which were seen just once. About 4.7% of the sample goes to the ten largest clones. Receptors originate from a human donor in good health.

This clonotype was counted a single time. This could be a read error, since a much larger clone is one nucleotide away. This sequence joins TRBV7-3 and TRBJ2-2, with a tentative D call TRBD2 (6 bases). The CDR3 loop spans 12 amino acids. Germline CDR1 and CDR2: SGHTA and FQGTGA. The CDR3 DNA sequence: TGTGTCAGCGGGCGGTACACCGGGGAGCTGTTTTTT. This codes for CVSGRYTGELFF.

In its sample, this clonotype was seen a few times. The chain recombines TRBV25-1 with TRBJ2-5, with a possible D match to TRBD2 (6 bases). This CDR3 region has 14 residues. Trimming removed 8 bases at V and 3 bases at J, with 16 bases between. Germline CDR1 is MGHDK and CDR2 is SYGVNS. The CDR3 spells CASSQRGGEETQYF. The CDR3 DNA reads as TGTGCCAGCTCTCAAAGGGGAGGCGAAGAGACCCAGTACTTC.

At least ten counts were recorded for this clonotype. The V and J genes are TRBV2 and TRBJ1-5; 7 nucleotides line up with TRBD1. This CDR3 is built from 14 residues. CDR1 is SNHLY, CDR2 FYNNEI, per germline. V shed 2 bases and J 4 bases; nucleotides not matched to a gene: 2. The CDR3 nucleotides read TGTGCCAGCAGTGAAAACAGGGGAAATCAGCCCCAGCATTTT. This sequence encodes CASSENRGNQPQHF.